The TCR beta chain described here comes from a study of CD8 T cells in Susac syndrome (dated by TCRdb to the late 2010s). For the wider study: The study used repertoire sequencing to test whether antigen drove CD8+ T cell activation and differentiation in Susac syndrome. The clonality of the CD8+ T cell repertoire was compared across around twelve healthy donors, about 14 Susac syndrome patients and under 18 multiple sclerosis patients. On the study overall, not on this receptor specifically: The number of individuals in the TCR sequencing and HLA analysis was recognized as being relatively small.

Peripheral blood CD8+ and CD4+ T cells from healthy donors, Susac syndrome patients and multiple sclerosis patients were profiled using high-throughput TCR beta sequencing. Multiple sclerosis controls were treatment-naive patients with stable or active relapsing-remitting disease fulfilling revised McDonald criteria. Bulk CD8+ and CD4+ T cells were purified by magnetic negative isolation, whereas CD8+ TEMRA cells were enriched by FACS. Blood was collected in EDTA tubes and processed within 24 hours, with PBMCs isolated through density gradient centrifugation. PBMCs intended for TCR sequencing were cryopreserved in liquid nitrogen and were subsequently thawed in a 37 degrees C water bath. Purity of sorted or isolated CD4+, CD8+ and CD8+ TEMRA cells was at least 90%. RNA was extracted with the RNeasy kit and roughly 0.45 to 1 ug was reverse transcribed using random hexamers. The immunoSEQ multiplex PCR assay, covering 54 Vbeta and 13 Jbeta segments, was used to amplify TCR beta CDR3 regions. PCR amplification bias was corrected using a synthetic template baseline for primer optimization and computational correction. On the authors' methods: Only productive sequences were kept, with reads annotated to V, D and J genes according to IMGT and analyzed in immunoSEQ Analyzer. Clonality was calculated as one minus the Shannon entropy normalized by log2 of the number of productive unique sequences. For each patient and control, public and private clones were evaluated within the 100 most prevalent clones. A clone was defined as Susac-specific if it was absent from the healthy and MS cohorts, from some 1,100 published viral clones and from other ImmuneACCESS disease sequences. TCRdb itself trimmed the public reads at Q25 with fastp, ran MiXCR and retained productive beta chains. Duplicate CDR3 protein sequences are folded into a single record with the most common DNA and genes. The V and J calls and clone size come from TCRdb's table, not from the authors' own analysis. The sample data list some 70,000 distinct CDR3 sequences, and 94% of these were observed just once. The ten largest make up about 0.6% of the sample.

Concerning this clonotype: Its antigen is unknown. No qualities accompany the bases; no much larger clone lies one base away.

The CDR3 measures 15 amino acids from cysteine to phenylalanine. The entry retains the CDR3 DNA only, 45 bases that are in frame from base 1. The junction shows trimming of 5 bases on V and 0 bases on J, plus 13 bases between the germline ends. The germline V gene (reference sequence) specifies SEHNR as CDR1 and FQNEAQ as CDR2. The sample was CD8+ T cells from PBMCs. The sequence joins TRBV7-9 to TRBJ1-2; the D region possibly corresponds to TRBD1 (5 bases align). The receptor was derived from a human donor with multiple sclerosis. CDR3 region: CASSPRDWTNYGYTF. At the DNA level, the sequence is TGTGCCAGCAGCCCCAGGGATTGGACTAACTATGGCTACACCTTC.